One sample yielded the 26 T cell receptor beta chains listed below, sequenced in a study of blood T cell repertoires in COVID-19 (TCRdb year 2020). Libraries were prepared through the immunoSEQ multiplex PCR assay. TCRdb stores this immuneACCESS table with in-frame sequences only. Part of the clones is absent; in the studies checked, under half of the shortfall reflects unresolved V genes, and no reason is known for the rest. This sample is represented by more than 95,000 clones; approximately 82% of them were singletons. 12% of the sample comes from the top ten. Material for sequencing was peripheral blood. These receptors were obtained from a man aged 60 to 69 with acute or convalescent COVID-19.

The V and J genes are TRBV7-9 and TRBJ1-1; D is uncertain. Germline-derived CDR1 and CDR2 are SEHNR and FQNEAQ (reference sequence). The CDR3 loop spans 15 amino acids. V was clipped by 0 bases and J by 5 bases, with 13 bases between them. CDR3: CASSLARSIGTEAFF. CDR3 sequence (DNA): TGTGCCAGCAGCTTAGCGAGGTCAATCGGGACTGAAGCTTTCTTT.

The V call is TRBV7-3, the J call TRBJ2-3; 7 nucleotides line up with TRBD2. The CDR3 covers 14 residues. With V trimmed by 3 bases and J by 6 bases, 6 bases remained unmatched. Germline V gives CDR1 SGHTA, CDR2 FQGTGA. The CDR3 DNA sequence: TGTGCCAGCAGCTTGAGGGACGGGAGGGATACGCAGTATTTT. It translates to CASSLRDGRDTQYF.

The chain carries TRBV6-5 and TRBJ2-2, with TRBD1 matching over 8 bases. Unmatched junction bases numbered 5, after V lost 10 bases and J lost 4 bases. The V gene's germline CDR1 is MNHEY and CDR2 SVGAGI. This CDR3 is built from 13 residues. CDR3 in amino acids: CATKTGVTGELFF. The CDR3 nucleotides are TGTGCCACCAAGACAGGGGTCACCGGGGAGCTGTTTTTT.

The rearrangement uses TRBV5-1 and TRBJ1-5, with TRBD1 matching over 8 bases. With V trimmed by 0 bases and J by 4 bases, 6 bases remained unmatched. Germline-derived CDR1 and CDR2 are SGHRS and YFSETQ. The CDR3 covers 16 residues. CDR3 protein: CASSLGDGQGNQPQHF. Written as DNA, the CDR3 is TGCGCCAGCAGCTTGGGGGACGGACAGGGAAATCAGCCCCAGCATTTT. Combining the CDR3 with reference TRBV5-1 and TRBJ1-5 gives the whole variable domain KAGVTQTPRYLIKTRGQQVTLSCSPISGHRSVSWYQQTPGQGLQFLFEYFSETQRNKGNFPGRFSGRQFSNSRSEMNVSTLELGDSALYLCASSLGDGQGNQPQHFGDGTRLSIL.

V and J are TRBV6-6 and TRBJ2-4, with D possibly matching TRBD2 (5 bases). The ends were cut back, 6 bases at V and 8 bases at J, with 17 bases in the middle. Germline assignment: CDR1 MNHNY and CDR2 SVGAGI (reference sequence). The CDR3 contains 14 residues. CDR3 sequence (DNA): TGTGCCAGCAGCGAACTAGGAGTTAGAGACATTCAGTACTTC. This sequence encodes CASSELGVRDIQYF.

Written as DNA, the CDR3 is TGTGCCAGCAGCTCTAGCGGGAGCGGCTACAATGAGCAGTTCTTC. This encodes CASSSSGSGYNEQFF. The J gene is TRBJ2-1, the V gene TRBV7-9; TRBD2 agrees at 10 bases. This CDR3 has 15 amino acids. Unmatched junction bases numbered 3, after V lost 4 bases and J lost 3 bases. Germline V CDR1 and CDR2: SEHNR, FQNEAQ (reference sequence).

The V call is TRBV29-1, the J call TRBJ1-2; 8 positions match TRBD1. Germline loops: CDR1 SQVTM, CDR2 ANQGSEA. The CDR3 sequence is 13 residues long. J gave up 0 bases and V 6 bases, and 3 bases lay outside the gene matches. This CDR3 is CSVGTGANYGYTF. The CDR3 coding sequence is TGCAGCGTCGGGACAGGAGCTAACTATGGCTACACCTTC.

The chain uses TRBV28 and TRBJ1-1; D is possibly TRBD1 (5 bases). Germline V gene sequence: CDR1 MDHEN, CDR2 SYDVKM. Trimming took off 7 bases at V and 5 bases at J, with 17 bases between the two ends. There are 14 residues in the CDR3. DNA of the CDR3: TGTGCCAGCACCCCATCTGGGGGGTCGACTGAAGCTTTCTTT. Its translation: CASTPSGGSTEAFF. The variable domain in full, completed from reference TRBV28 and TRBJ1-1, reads DVKVTQSSRYLVKRTGEKVFLECVQDMDHENMFWYRQDPGLGLRLIYFSYDVKMKEKGDIPEGYSVSREKKERFSLILESASTNQTSMYLCASTPSGGSTEAFFGQGTRLTVV.

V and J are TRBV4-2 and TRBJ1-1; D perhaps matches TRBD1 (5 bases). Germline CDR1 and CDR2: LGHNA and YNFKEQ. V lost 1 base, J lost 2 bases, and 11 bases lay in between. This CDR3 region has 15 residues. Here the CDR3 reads CASSQGSQGNTEAFF. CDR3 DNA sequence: TGTGCCAGCAGCCAAGGTTCTCAGGGAAACACTGAAGCTTTCTTT.

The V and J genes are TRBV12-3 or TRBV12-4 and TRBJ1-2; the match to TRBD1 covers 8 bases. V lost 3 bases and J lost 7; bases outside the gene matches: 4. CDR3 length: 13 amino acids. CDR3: CASSLQGAGGYTF. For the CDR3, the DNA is TGTGCCAGCAGTTTGCAGGGGGCGGGTGGCTACACCTTC.

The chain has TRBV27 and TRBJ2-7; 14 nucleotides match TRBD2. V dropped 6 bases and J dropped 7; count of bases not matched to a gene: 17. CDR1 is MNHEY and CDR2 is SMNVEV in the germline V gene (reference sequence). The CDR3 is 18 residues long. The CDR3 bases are TGTGCCAGCAGGGGTCGCTCCGGGACTAGCGGGAGATCTAGAGAGCAGTACTTC. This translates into CASRGRSGTSGRSREQYF.

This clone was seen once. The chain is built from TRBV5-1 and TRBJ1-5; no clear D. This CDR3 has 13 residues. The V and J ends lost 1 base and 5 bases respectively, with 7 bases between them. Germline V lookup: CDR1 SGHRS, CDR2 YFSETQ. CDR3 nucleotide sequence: TGCGCCAGCAGCTTGCTAGGAGATCAGCCCCAGCATTTT. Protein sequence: CASSLLGDQPQHF.

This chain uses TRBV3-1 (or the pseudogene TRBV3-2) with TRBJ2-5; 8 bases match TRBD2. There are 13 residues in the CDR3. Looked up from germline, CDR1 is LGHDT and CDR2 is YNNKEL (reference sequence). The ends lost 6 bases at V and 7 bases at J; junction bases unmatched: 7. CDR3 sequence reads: CASSRVAGRTQYF. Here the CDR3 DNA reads TGTGCCAGCAGTAGGGTAGCGGGGCGGACCCAGTACTTC.

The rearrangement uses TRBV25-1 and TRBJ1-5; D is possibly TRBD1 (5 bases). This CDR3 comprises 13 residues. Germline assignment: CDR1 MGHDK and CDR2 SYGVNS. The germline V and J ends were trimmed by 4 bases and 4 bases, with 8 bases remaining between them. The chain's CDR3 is CASSGDRNQPQHF. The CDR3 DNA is TGTGCCAGCAGTGGTGACAGAAATCAGCCCCAGCATTTT.

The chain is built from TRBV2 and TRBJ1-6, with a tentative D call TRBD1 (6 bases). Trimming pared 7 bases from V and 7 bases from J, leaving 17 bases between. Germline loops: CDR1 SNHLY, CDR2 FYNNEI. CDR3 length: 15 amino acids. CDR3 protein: CASTSQGGQNSPLHF. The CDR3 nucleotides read TGTGCCAGCACCTCCCAGGGTGGACAGAATTCACCCCTCCACTTT.

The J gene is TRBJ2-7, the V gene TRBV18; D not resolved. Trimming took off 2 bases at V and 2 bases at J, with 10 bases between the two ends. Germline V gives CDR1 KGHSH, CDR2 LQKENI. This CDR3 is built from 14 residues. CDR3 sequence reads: CASSPIVIPYEQYF. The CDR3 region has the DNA TGTGCCAGCTCACCAATAGTGATCCCCTACGAGCAGTACTTC.

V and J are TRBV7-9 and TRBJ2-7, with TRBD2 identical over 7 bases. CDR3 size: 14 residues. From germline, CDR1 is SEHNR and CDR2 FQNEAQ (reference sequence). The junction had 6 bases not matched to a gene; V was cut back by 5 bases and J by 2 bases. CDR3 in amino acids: CASSMGLLAYEQYF. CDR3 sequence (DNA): TGTGCCAGCAGCATGGGACTACTAGCCTACGAGCAGTACTTC.

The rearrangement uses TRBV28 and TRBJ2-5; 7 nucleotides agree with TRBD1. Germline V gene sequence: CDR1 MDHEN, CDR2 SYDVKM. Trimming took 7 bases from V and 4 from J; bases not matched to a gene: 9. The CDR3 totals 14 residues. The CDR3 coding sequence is TGTGCCAGCAAATTGGGGACAGCAGGAGAGACCCAGTACTTC. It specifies CASKLGTAGETQYF. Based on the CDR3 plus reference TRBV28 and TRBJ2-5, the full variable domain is DVKVTQSSRYLVKRTGEKVFLECVQDMDHENMFWYRQDPGLGLRLIYFSYDVKMKEKGDIPEGYSVSREKKERFSLILESASTNQTSMYLCASKLGTAGETQYFGPGTRLLVL.

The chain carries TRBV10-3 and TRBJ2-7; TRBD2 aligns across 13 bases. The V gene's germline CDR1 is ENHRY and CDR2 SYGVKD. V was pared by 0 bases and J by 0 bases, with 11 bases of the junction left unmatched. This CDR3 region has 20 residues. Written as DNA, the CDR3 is TGTGCCATCAGTGAGTCGATCTATTCGCGACTAGCGGGAGGCTCCTACGAGCAGTACTTC. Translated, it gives CAISESIYSRLAGGSYEQYF.

Written as DNA, the CDR3 is TGTGCCAGCAGCGTAGGGGGGGTTGCATCTGGAAACACCATATATTTT. Translating it yields CASSVGGVASGNTIYF. The chain carries TRBV9 and TRBJ1-3; TRBD1 might be the D (5 bases). Germline values: CDR1 SGDLS, CDR2 YYNGEE. There are 16 residues in the CDR3. V dropped 0 bases and J dropped 1 base, with 11 bases sitting between them.

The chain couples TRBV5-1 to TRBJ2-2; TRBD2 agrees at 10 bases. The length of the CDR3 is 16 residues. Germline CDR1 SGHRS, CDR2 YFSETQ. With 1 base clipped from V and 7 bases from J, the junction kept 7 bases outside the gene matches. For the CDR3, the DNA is TGCGCCAGCAGCTTGTCTAGCGGGAGATCGTACGGGGAGCTGTTTTTT. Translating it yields CASSLSSGRSYGELFF.

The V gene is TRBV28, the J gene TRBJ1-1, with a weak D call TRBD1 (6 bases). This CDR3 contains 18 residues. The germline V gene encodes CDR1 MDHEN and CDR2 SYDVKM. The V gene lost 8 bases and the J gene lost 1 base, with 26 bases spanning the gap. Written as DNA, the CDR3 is TGTGCCAGCGGGGGACATGGGGTGTATGATCCGAGGAACACTGAAGCTTTCTTT. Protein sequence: CASGGHGVYDPRNTEAFF.

The CDR3 is CASSLKGGAPSNQPQHF. The CDR3 DNA is TGTGCCAGCTCACTAAAGGGGGGGGCGCCGAGCAATCAGCCCCAGCATTTT. V and J are TRBV18 and TRBJ1-5; possibly TRBD1 for D (6 bases). V was clipped by 4 bases and J by 1 base, with 17 bases between them. Germline assignment: CDR1 KGHSH and CDR2 LQKENI. The CDR3 loop spans 17 amino acids.

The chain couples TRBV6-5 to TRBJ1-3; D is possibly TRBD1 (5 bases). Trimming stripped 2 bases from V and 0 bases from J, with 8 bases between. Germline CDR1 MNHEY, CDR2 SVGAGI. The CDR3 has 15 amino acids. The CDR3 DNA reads TGTGCCAGCAGTTACAACAGGAACTCTGGAAACACCATATATTTT. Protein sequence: CASSYNRNSGNTIYF.

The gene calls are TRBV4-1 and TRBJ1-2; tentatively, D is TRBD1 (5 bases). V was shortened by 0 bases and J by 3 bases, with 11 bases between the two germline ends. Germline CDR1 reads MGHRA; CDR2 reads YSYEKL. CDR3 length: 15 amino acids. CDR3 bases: TGCGCCAGCAGCCAAGATTGGGGCATTGACTATGGCTACACCTTC. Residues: CASSQDWGIDYGYTF.

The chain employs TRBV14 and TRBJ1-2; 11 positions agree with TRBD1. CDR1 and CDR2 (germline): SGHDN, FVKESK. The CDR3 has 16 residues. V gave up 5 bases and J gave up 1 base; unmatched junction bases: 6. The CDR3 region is CASSKGQGAINYGYTF. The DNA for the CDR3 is TGTGCCAGCAGCAAAGGACAGGGGGCTATTAACTATGGCTACACCTTC.